The 20 T cell receptor beta chains below come from one sample, sequenced in a study of T cells in Graves' hyperthyroidism and ophthalmopathy. Amplification of TCR beta CDR3 regions was performed using RNA transcripts as template. The HTBI primer set was used in a first-round RT-PCR of the TCR CDR3. TCRdb reprocessed the multiplex PCR reads with MiXCR, giving one entry per CDR3 protein. In the table there are about 270,000 distinct CDR3 sequences, roughly a quarter of which are singletons. The specimen was blood. These receptors were obtained from a woman aged 40-49 years with Graves' ophthalmopathy.

This clonotype was detected many times. V usage is TRBV29-1 and J usage is TRBJ2-7; D is possibly TRBD2 (5 bases). This CDR3 has 10 amino acids. Per the germline V gene, CDR1 is SQVTM and CDR2 is ANQGSEA. The ends were cut back, 4 bases at V and 11 bases at J, with 12 bases in the middle. CDR3 in DNA: TGCAGCGTTGTCAGAGGGATTGAGTACTTC. Its protein is CSVVRGIEYF.

This clonotype was counted many times. V is TRBV12-3 or TRBV12-4 and J is TRBJ2-7; 9 bases align to TRBD1. With 0 bases clipped from V and 5 bases from J, the junction kept 11 bases outside the gene matches. The CDR3 is 17 amino acids. The CDR3 bases are TGTGCCAGCAGTTTAGCGCTCCCTGGACAGGGGATTCACGAGCAGTACTTC. It specifies CASSLALPGQGIHEQYF.

This clonotype was found many times. The CDR3 coding sequence is TGTGCCAGCAGTGAAGCGCCTAGCGGGGCCTACGAGCAGTACTTC. As protein: CASSEAPSGAYEQYF. The V call is TRBV6-1, the J call TRBJ2-7, with 9 bases identical to TRBD2. The CDR3 runs 15 residues. The trim removed 0 bases at V and 2 bases at J, leaving 2 bases unmatched. Germline V gene sequence: CDR1 MNHNS, CDR2 SASEGT.

The rearrangement uses TRBV20-1 and TRBJ2-3, with D perhaps matching TRBD1 or TRBD2 (5 bases each). There are 15 residues in the CDR3. The germline V and J ends were trimmed by 2 bases and 1 base, with 13 bases remaining between them. Per germline, CDR1 DFQATT and CDR2 SNEGSKA (reference sequence). The chain's CDR3 is CSARPRGHRTDTQYF. The CDR3 DNA reads TGCAGTGCTAGACCCCGGGGCCACCGCACAGATACGCAGTATTTT.

This clonotype was counted a few times. The chain recombines TRBV18 with TRBJ2-1; possibly TRBD2 for D (6 bases). Germline CDR1 and CDR2: KGHSH and LQKENI. The CDR3 consists of 14 residues. Trimming stripped 5 bases from V and 1 base from J, with 9 bases between. The CDR3 nucleotides read TGTGCCAGCTCATTAGCGGTATCCTACAATGAGCAGTTCTTC. This sequence encodes CASSLAVSYNEQFF.

This clonotype was found many times. V gene TRBV7-2 combines with J gene TRBJ2-7; either TRBD1 or TRBD2 may fit D (6 bases each). Germline V gene lookup returns CDR1 SGHTA and CDR2 FQGNSA. This CDR3 has 15 residues. The germline V and J ends were trimmed by 4 bases and 3 bases, with 16 bases remaining between them. CDR3 coding DNA: TGTGCCAGCAGCTCCGAGGGGGGAACGAACTACGAGCAGTACTTC. This gives the protein CASSSEGGTNYEQYF.

Here the CDR3 reads CASSSSRQGTTGELFF. CDR3 nucleotides: TGTGCCAGCAGTTCTAGTAGACAGGGGACCACCGGGGAGCTGTTTTTT. The gene calls are TRBV11-1 and TRBJ2-2; 8 nucleotides agree with TRBD1. CDR1 is SGHAT, CDR2 FQDESV, per germline (reference sequence). The length of the CDR3 is 16 residues. After removal of 6 bases from V and 4 bases from J, the junction contained 10 bases not matched to a gene. Full variable domain (outside the CDR3, taken from reference TRBV11-1 and TRBJ2-2): EAEVAQSPRYKITEKSQAVAFWCDPISGHATLYWYRQILGQGPELLVQFQDESVVDDSQLPKDRFSAERLKGVDSTLKIQPAELGDSAMYLCASSSSRQGTTGELFFGEGSRLTVL.

This clonotype occurred many times. This chain joins TRBV5-4 and TRBJ1-4; 7 nucleotides align to TRBD1. In germline, CDR1 is SGHNT, CDR2 YYREEE (reference sequence). V dropped 3 bases and J dropped 2; count of bases not matched to a gene: 7. The CDR3 contains 16 residues. CDR3 sequence: CASSSTGAGTNEKLFF. The DNA of the CDR3 is TGTGCCAGCAGCTCTACAGGGGCCGGGACTAATGAAAAACTGTTTTTT.

This clonotype appeared many times. The V call is TRBV6-4, the J call TRBJ1-1, with 10 bases identical to TRBD1. Per the germline V gene, CDR1 is MRHNA and CDR2 is SNTAGT. This CDR3 has 14 residues. Trimming took 6 bases from V and 4 from J; bases not matched to a gene: 5. The CDR3 region is CASRYRTGGTEAFF. The CDR3 nucleotides read TGTGCCAGCAGGTATCGGACAGGGGGCACTGAAGCTTTCTTT.

This clonotype has ten or more counts. This chain uses TRBV11-2 with TRBJ1-1; D is undetermined. The CDR3 loop spans 13 amino acids. Germline-derived CDR1 and CDR2 are SGHAT and FQNNGV. V lost 3 bases and J lost 8, with 13 bases in between. The CDR3 DNA follows: TGTGCCAGCAGCTTTGGCCCCTCCGAGGAAGCTTTCTTT. This gives the protein CASSFGPSEEAFF.

This clonotype appeared many times. J is TRBJ1-1 and V is TRBV7-3, with D possibly TRBD1 on 5 matching bases. The CDR3 sequence is 15 residues long. Germline CDR1 is SGHTA and CDR2 is FQGTGA. Trimming stripped 5 bases from V and 0 bases from J, with 13 bases between. The CDR3 loop is CASSAQQVMNTEAFF. The CDR3 region has the DNA TGTGCCAGCAGCGCGCAACAGGTTATGAACACTGAAGCTTTCTTT.

This clonotype showed up many times. The J gene is TRBJ1-1, the V gene TRBV14; no reliable D call. The CDR3 consists of 18 residues. CDR1 is SGHDN and CDR2 is FVKESK in the germline V gene. V was cut by 1 base and J by 3 bases, with 21 bases left in between. For the CDR3, the DNA is TGTGCCAGCAGCCAAGTCGTTTTTATAGTAGCTAGGGACACTGAAGCTTTCTTT. Translated, it gives CASSQVVFIVARDTEAFF. The variable domain in full, completed from reference TRBV14 and TRBJ1-1, reads EAGVTQFPSHSVIEKGQTVTLRCDPISGHDNLYWYRRVMGKEIKFLLHFVKESKQDESGMPNNRFLAERTGGTYSTLKVQPAELEDSGVYFCASSQVVFIVARDTEAFFGQGTRLTVV.

Remarks on this clonotype: A much bigger clone sits one base away, suggesting this may be a read error. J is TRBJ1-2 and V is TRBV6-1; D gene ambiguous. The CDR3 consists of 14 residues. CDR1 and CDR2 (germline): MNHNS, SASEGT. V was pared by 10 bases and J by 4 bases, with 19 bases between. CDR3: CANSSMRLGYGYTF. The CDR3 nucleotides are TGTGCCAACAGCTCAATGAGGCTGGGCTATGGCTACACCTTC.

The chain carries TRBV28 and TRBJ2-5; 9 bases are shared with TRBD1. Germline V gene data show CDR1 as MDHEN and CDR2 as SYDVKM. The V segment lost 6 bases and the J segment 5 bases; nucleotides outside the gene matches: 10. The CDR3 has 15 amino acids. CDR3: CASRKMTGTGETQYF. The CDR3, as DNA: TGTGCCAGCAGAAAAATGACCGGGACAGGGGAGACCCAGTACTTC. Complete variable domain (other parts from reference TRBV28 and TRBJ2-5): DVKVTQSSRYLVKRTGEKVFLECVQDMDHENMFWYRQDPGLGLRLIYFSYDVKMKEKGDIPEGYSVSREKKERFSLILESASTNQTSMYLCASRKMTGTGETQYFGPGTRLLVL.

This clonotype was detected ten times or more. The V call is TRBV11-2, the J call TRBJ2-2, with 8 bases that match TRBD2. Losses at the gene ends were 4 bases for V and 2 bases for J; bases not matched to a gene: 6. The germline V gene encodes CDR1 SGHAT and CDR2 FQNNGV. The CDR3 has 16 amino acids. The DNA of the CDR3 is TGTGCCAGCAGCTCACCTAGCGGGTTTAACACCGGGGAGCTGTTTTTT. It is translated as CASSSPSGFNTGELFF.

There are many counts of this clonotype. The rearrangement uses TRBV6-2 or TRBV6-3 and TRBJ2-7, with D unresolved. CDR1 and CDR2 from the germline V gene are MNHEY and SVGEGT. CDR3 size: 13 residues. Trimming removed 4 bases from V and 3 bases from J, with 10 bases in between. This chain's CDR3 is CASSSHADYEQYF. The CDR3 bases are TGTGCCAGCAGTTCCCATGCCGACTACGAGCAGTACTTC.

Many counts were recorded for this clonotype. The missing conserved phenylalanine or tryptophan at the end of this CDR3 makes a read error likely. V usage is TRBV12-3 or TRBV12-4 and J usage is TRBJ1-1; the D gene is possibly TRBD1 (5 bases). CDR3 length equals 14 residues. V was cut by 4 bases and J by 10 bases, with 19 bases left in between. CDR3 residues: CASSSGTAIQGAFL. The CDR3 coding sequence is TGTGCCAGCAGTTCCGGGACGGCCATCCAGGGAGCTTTCCTT.

The chain recombines TRBV29-1 with TRBJ1-1; TRBD1 might be the D (6 bases). Germline V gives CDR1 SQVTM, CDR2 ANQGSEA. With 5 bases removed from V and 4 bases from J, the gap between germline ends came to 17 bases. The CDR3 spans 14 residues. In DNA, the CDR3 is TGCAGCGTTAAAGTAACAGGGTGGGGCACTGAAGCTTTCTTT. It yields the protein CSVKVTGWGTEAFF.

This clonotype has a count of ten or more. The chain has TRBV12-3 or TRBV12-4 and TRBJ1-5; D not resolved. V lost 6 bases to trimming and J lost 6 bases, with 18 bases between them. The CDR3 length is 15 residues. The CDR3 loop is CASSQAWVVGQPQHF. CDR3 coding DNA: TGTGCCAGCAGCCAGGCTTGGGTTGTGGGTCAGCCCCAGCATTTT.

In this sample, this clonotype turned up many times. This chain connects TRBV28 to TRBJ1-1; tentative D call: TRBD1 (6 bases). Germline CDR1 reads MDHEN; CDR2 reads SYDVKM. The V end was cut by 6 bases, the J end by 11 bases, with 16 bases between. This CDR3 spans 12 amino acids. The CDR3 nucleotides are TGTGCCAGCAGCCTACAGGGATTGGAGGCTTTCTTT. It is translated as CASSLQGLEAFF.